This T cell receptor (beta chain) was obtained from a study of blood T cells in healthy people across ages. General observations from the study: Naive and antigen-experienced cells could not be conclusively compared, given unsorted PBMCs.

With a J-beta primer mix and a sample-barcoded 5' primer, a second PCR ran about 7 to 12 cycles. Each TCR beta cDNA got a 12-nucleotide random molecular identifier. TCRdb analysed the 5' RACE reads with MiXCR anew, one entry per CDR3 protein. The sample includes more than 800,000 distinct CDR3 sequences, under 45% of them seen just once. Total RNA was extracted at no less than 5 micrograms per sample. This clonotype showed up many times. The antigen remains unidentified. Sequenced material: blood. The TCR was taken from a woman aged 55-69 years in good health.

The chain's CDR3 is CSVGGRGGETQYF. The CDR3 nucleotides read TGCAGCGTTGGGGGGAGGGGCGGTGAGACCCAGTACTTC. The chain uses TRBV29-1 and TRBJ2-5; 7 bases match TRBD2. The ends lost 4 bases at V and 5 bases at J; junction bases unmatched: 7. Germline V gene data show CDR1 as SQVTM and CDR2 as ANQGSEA. The CDR3 is 13 amino acids.